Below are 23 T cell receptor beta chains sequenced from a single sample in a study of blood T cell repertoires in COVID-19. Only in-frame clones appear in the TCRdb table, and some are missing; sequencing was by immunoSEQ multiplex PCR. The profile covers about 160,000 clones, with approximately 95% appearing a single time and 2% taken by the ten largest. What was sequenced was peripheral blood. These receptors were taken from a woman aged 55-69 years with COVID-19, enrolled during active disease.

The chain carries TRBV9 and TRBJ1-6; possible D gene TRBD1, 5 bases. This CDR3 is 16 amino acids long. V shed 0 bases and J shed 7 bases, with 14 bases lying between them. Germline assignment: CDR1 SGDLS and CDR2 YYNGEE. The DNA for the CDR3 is TGTGCCAGCAGCGTAGATCAAGGGGAAAGCAATTCACCCCTCCACTTT. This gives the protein CASSVDQGESNSPLHF.

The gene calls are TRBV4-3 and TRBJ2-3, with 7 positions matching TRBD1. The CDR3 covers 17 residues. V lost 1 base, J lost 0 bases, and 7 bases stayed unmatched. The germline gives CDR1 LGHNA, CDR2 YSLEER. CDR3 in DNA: TGCGCCAGCAGCCAAGGCCCCGACAGGGTTAGCACAGATACGCAGTATTTT. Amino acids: CASSQGPDRVSTDTQYF.

The CDR3, as DNA: TGTGCCAGCAGCCTAGCGGGGGGTGACATTCAGTACTTC. This sequence encodes CASSLAGGDIQYF. The rearrangement links TRBV14 to TRBJ2-4, with 10 bases identical to TRBD2. The CDR3 covers 13 residues. CDR1 SGHDN and CDR2 FVKESK come from the germline V gene. Trimming cost V 4 bases and J 8 bases; bases outside gene matches: 2.

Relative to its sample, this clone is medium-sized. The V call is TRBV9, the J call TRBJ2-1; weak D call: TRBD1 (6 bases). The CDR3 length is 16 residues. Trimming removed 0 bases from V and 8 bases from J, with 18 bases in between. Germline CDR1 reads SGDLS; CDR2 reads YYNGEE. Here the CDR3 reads CASSVDQRGFRDEQFF. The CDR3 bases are TGTGCCAGCAGCGTAGACCAGAGGGGGTTCCGGGATGAGCAGTTCTTC. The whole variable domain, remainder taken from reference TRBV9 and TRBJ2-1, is DSGVTQTPKHLITATGQRVTLRCSPRSGDLSVYWYQQSLDQGLQFLIQYYNGEERAKGNILERFSAQQFPDLHSELNLSSLELGDSALYFCASSVDQRGFRDEQFFGPGTRLTVL.

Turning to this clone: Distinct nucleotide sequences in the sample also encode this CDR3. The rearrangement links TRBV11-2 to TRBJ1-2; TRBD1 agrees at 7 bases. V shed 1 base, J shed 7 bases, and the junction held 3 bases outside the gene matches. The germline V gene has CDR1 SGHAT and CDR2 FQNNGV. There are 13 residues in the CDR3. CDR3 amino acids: CASSLGQGRGYTF. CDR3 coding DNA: TGTGCCAGCAGCTTAGGACAGGGCCGTGGCTACACCTTC.

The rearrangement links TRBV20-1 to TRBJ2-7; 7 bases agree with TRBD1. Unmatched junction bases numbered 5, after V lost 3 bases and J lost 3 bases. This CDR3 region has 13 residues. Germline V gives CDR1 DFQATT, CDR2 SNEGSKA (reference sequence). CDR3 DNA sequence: TGCAGTGCTAGTCGGGACAGCTACTACGAGCAGTACTTC. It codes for CSASRDSYYEQYF.

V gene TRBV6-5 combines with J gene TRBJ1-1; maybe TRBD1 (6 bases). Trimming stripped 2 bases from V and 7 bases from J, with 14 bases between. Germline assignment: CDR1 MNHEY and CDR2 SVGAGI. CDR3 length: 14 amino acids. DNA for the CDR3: TGTGCCAGCAGTTACCCCGGTGGACAGCATGAAGCTTTCTTT. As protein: CASSYPGGQHEAFF.

CDR3 nucleotide sequence: TGTGCCAGTAGTGCCGGGACTGCCACAGGCGAGCAGTACTTC. This translates into CASSAGTATGEQYF. The chain couples TRBV19 to TRBJ2-7; weak D call: TRBD2 (6 bases). V lost 5 bases, J lost 6 bases, and 17 bases lay in between. Germline V lookup: CDR1 LNHDA, CDR2 SQIVND (reference sequence). CDR3 length: 14 amino acids.

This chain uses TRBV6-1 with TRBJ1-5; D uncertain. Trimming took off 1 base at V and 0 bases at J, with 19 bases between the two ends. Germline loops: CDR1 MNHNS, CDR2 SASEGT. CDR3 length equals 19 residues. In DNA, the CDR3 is TGTGCCAGCAGTGAAGGGTCGGCAGGCCCAAATTATAGCAATCAGCCCCAGCATTTT. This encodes CASSEGSAGPNYSNQPQHF.

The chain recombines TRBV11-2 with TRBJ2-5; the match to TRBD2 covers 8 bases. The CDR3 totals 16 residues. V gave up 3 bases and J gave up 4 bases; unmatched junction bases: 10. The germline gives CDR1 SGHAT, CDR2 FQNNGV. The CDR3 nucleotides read TGTGCCAGCAGCTTTAGGGGCGGGGGGTTAGGAGAGACCCAGTACTTC. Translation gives CASSFRGGGLGETQYF.

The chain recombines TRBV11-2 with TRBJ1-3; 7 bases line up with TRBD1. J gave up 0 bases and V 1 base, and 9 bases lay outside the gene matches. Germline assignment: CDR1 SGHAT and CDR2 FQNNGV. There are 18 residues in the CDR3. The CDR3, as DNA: TGTGCCAGCAGCTTAGTGTCCCGGGACAGCATCTCTGGAAACACCATATATTTT. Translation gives CASSLVSRDSISGNTIYF.

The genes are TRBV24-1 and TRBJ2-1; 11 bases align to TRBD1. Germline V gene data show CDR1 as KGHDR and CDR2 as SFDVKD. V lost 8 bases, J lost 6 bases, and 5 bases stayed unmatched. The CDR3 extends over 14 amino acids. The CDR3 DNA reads TGTGCCACCATGGGGACAGGGGGGGTCAATGAGCAGTTCTTC. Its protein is CATMGTGGVNEQFF.

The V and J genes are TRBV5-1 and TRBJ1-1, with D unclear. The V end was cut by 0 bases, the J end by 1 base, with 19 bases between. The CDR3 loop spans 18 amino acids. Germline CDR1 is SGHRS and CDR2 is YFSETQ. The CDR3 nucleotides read TGCGCCAGCAGCTTGGAGGGTCGGTCCTCAGGAGGGAACACTGAAGCTTTCTTT. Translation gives CASSLEGRSSGGNTEAFF.

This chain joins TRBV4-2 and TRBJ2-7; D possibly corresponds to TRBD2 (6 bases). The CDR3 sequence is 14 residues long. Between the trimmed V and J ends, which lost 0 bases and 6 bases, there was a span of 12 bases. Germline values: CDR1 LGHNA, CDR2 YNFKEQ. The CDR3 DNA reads TGTGCCAGCAGCCAAGATTGGGGGGAGTCCGAGCAGTACTTC. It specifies CASSQDWGESEQYF.

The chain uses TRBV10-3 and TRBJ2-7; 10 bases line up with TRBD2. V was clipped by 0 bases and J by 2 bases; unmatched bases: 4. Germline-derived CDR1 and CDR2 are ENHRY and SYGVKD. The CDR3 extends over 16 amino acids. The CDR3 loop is CAISESDLAGAYEQYF. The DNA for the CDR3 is TGTGCCATCAGTGAGTCAGATCTAGCGGGGGCCTACGAGCAGTACTTC.

The CDR3 nucleotides are TGTGCCAGCAGTCCCCTCCCCGTCTCCTATAATTCACCCCTCCACTTT. This codes for CASSPLPVSYNSPLHF. This rearrangement joins TRBV28 to TRBJ1-6, with unresolved D. Trimming shortened V by 5 bases and J by 0 bases, and 11 bases separated the two germline ends. Germline V lookup: CDR1 MDHEN, CDR2 SYDVKM. This CDR3 is 16 amino acids long.

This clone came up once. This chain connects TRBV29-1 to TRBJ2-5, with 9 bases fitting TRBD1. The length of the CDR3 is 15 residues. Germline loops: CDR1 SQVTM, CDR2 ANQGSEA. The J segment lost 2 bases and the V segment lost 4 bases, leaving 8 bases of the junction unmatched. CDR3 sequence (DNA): TGCAGCGTTGGGGGTAGGGGACAGGGTCAAGAGACCCAGTACTTC. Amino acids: CSVGGRGQGQETQYF.

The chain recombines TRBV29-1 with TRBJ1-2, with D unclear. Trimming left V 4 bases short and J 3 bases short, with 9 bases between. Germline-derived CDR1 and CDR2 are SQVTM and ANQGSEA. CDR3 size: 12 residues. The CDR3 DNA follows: TGCAGCGTTGGACTTCCTTACTATGGCTACACCTTC. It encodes CSVGLPYYGYTF.

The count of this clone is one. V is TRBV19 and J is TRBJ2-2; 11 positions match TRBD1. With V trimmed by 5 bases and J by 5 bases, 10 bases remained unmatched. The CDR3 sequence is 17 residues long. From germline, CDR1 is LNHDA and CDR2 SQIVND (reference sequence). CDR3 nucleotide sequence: TGTGCCAGTAGTCCGATCCCGGGACAGGGGGGTACCGGGGAGCTGTTTTTT. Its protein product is CASSPIPGQGGTGELFF.

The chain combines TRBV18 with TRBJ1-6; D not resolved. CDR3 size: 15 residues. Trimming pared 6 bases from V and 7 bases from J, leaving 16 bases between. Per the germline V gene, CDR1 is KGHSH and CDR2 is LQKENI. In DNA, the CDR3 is TGTGCCAGCTCTCACGACTCCCGAACGAATTCACCCCTCCACTTT. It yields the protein CASSHDSRTNSPLHF.

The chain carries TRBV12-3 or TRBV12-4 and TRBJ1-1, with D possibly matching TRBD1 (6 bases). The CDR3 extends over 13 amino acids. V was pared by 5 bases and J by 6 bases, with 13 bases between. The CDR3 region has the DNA TGTGCCAGCAGTCCACAGGGCTTCGCTGAAGCTTTCTTT. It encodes CASSPQGFAEAFF.

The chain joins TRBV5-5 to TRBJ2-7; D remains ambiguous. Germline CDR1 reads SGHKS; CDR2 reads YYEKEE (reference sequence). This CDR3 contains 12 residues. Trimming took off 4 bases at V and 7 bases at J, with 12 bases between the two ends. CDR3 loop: CASSPYGFEQYF. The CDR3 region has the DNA TGTGCCAGCAGCCCGTACGGGTTTGAGCAGTACTTC.

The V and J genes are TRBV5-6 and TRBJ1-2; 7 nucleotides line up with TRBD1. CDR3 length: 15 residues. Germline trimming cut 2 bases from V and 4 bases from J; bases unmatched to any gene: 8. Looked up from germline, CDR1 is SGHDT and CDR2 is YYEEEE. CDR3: CASSFLQRDSYGYTF. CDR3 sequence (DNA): TGTGCCAGCAGCTTCTTACAACGGGACAGCTATGGCTACACCTTC.